These 13 T cell receptor beta chains were sequenced from one sample in a study of identical twins. A single record per CDR3 protein comes from TCRdb applying MiXCR to the 5' RACE reads. The profile shows about 520,000 distinct CDR3 sequences, less than 25% of them singletons. This sample also appeared in a second study, on T cells expressing NK-cell markers.

The specimen was CD4+ T cells sorted from blood. These TCRs come from a woman younger than 35 in good health.

The gene calls are TRBV6-6 and TRBJ1-1, with TRBD1 matching over 7 bases. Germline assignment: CDR1 MNHNY and CDR2 SVGAGI (reference sequence). The V and J ends lost 8 bases and 6 bases, in that order; junction bases with no gene match: 9. This CDR3 contains 13 residues. This chain's CDR3 is CASDLRGQAEAFF. The DNA of the CDR3 is TGTGCCAGCGATTTAAGGGGGCAGGCTGAAGCTTTCTTT.

The chain couples TRBV2 to TRBJ2-1; D uncertain. CDR3 length: 11 residues. Trimming removed 6 bases at V and 9 bases at J, with 9 bases between. CDR1 SNHLY and CDR2 FYNNEI come from the germline V gene. CDR3 coding DNA: TGTGCCAGCAGCTGGCCTGGTGAGCAGTTCTTC. This sequence encodes CASSWPGEQFF.

This clonotype has ten or more counts. This rearrangement joins TRBV10-3 to TRBJ1-5, with D hard to call. V lost 11 bases to trimming and J lost 1 base, with 12 bases between them. The V gene's germline CDR1 is ENHRY and CDR2 SYGVKD. The CDR3 runs 13 residues. CDR3 sequence reads: CAVGLESNQPQHF. CDR3 sequence (DNA): TGTGCCGTCGGACTCGAGAGCAATCAGCCCCAGCATTTT.

This CDR3 is CSARDWDELSGNTIYF. CDR3 coding DNA: TGCAGTGCTAGAGATTGGGACGAGCTCTCTGGAAACACCATATATTTT. This sequence joins TRBV20-1 and TRBJ1-3; D possibly corresponds to TRBD1 (5 bases). The CDR3 loop spans 16 amino acids. Germline V CDR1 and CDR2: DFQATT, SNEGSKA (reference sequence). Trimming stripped 0 bases from V and 0 bases from J, with 12 bases between.

This chain joins TRBV30 and TRBJ2-5; the D is unclear. CDR1 and CDR2 (germline): GTSNPN, SVGIG (reference sequence). V was shortened by 2 bases and J by 5 bases, with 12 bases between the two germline ends. The CDR3 is made up of 13 amino acids. CDR3: CAWSPFFRETQYF. As DNA, the CDR3 is TGTGCCTGGAGTCCCTTTTTTCGGGAGACCCAGTACTTC.

This chain connects TRBV7-9 to TRBJ2-1, with 7 bases matching TRBD2. CDR1 SEHNR and CDR2 FQNEAQ come from the germline V gene (reference sequence). Losses at the gene ends were 2 bases for V and 9 bases for J; bases not matched to a gene: 13. There are 16 residues in the CDR3. DNA for the CDR3: TGTGCCAGCAGCTTACGCGGGAGTGGAGTTGCGGGTGAGCAGTTCTTC. Translated: CASSLRGSGVAGEQFF.

This sequence joins TRBV12-3 or TRBV12-4 and TRBJ2-3; 8 nucleotides line up with TRBD2. J lost 6 bases, V lost 6 bases, and 14 bases had no gene match. The CDR3 totals 16 residues. As DNA, the CDR3 is TGTGCCAGCAGCACCCTCCTGCGCGGGAGGATCGATACGCAGTATTTT. Its protein is CASSTLLRGRIDTQYF.

This clonotype occurred many times. The chain joins TRBV20-1 to TRBJ2-4, with 7 positions matching TRBD2. With V trimmed by 6 bases and J by 8 bases, 16 bases remained unmatched. Germline assignment: CDR1 DFQATT and CDR2 SNEGSKA (reference sequence). The CDR3 contains 15 residues. CDR3 region: CSALRGAGGGDIQYF. CDR3 DNA: TGCAGTGCCTTGAGGGGCGCTGGGGGGGGGGACATTCAGTACTTC.

This chain links TRBV5-1 with TRBJ2-1, with 8 bases lining up with TRBD2. Germline values: CDR1 SGHRS, CDR2 YFSETQ. The CDR3 spans 15 residues. The V segment lost 1 base and the J segment 6 bases; nucleotides outside the gene matches: 6. The CDR3 coding sequence is TGCGCCAGCAGCTTGACTAGCGGATACTTCAATGAGCAGTTCTTC. Amino acid sequence: CASSLTSGYFNEQFF. Supplemented by reference TRBV5-1 and TRBJ2-1, the full variable domain reads KAGVTQTPRYLIKTRGQQVTLSCSPISGHRSVSWYQQTPGQGLQFLFEYFSETQRNKGNFPGRFSGRQFSNSRSEMNVSTLELGDSALYLCASSLTSGYFNEQFFGPGTRLTVL.

The chain employs TRBV5-1 and TRBJ2-1, with TRBD2 as a possible D gene (7 bases). Germline V gene sequence: CDR1 SGHRS, CDR2 YFSETQ. Trimming stripped 2 bases from V and 15 bases from J, with 18 bases between. The CDR3 spans 13 residues. The CDR3 here is CASSLGGELYPFF. CDR3 bases: TGCGCCAGCAGCTTAGGGGGGGAACTTTACCCGTTCTTC.

The chain employs TRBV5-1 and TRBJ2-2, with D uncertain. Trimming left V 5 bases short and J 3 bases short, with 11 bases between. Germline-derived CDR1 and CDR2 are SGHRS and YFSETQ. The CDR3 extends over 14 amino acids. CDR3 DNA sequence: TGCGCCAGCAGGCCCCTACTGGACACCGGGGAGCTGTTTTTT. This codes for CASRPLLDTGELFF.

The chain employs TRBV7-9 and TRBJ2-1, with no clear D. The CDR3 covers 17 residues. In germline, CDR1 is SEHNR, CDR2 FQNEAQ (reference sequence). Trimming cost V 5 bases and J 0 bases, with 17 bases left between them. CDR3 region: CASSPRNAYSSYNEQFF. The CDR3 DNA sequence: TGTGCCAGCAGCCCCCGAAACGCCTATAGCTCCTACAATGAGCAGTTCTTC.

CDR3 in DNA: TGTGCCAGCAGTCAGACCGGGACCGTAACCTACAATGAGCAGTTCTTC. Amino acid sequence: CASSQTGTVTYNEQFF. The chain uses TRBV27 and TRBJ2-1, with D perhaps assigned TRBD1 or TRBD2 (5 bases each). The CDR3 spans 16 residues. The V gene's germline CDR1 is MNHEY and CDR2 SMNVEV (reference sequence). V lost 5 bases and J lost 2, with 16 bases in between.